Following are 24 T cell receptor beta chains from one sample sequenced in a study of blood T cell repertoires in COVID-19. Some clones are missing from TCRdb's copy, which holds only in-frame ones; the method was immunoSEQ multiplex PCR. Of approximately 92,000 clones listed, around 81% are singletons. The sequenced sample consisted of peripheral blood. The source is a man aged 50-59 years who had recovered from COVID-19.

This rearrangement joins TRBV19 to TRBJ2-7; 10 positions agree with TRBD1. Germline V gene data show CDR1 as LNHDA and CDR2 as SQIVND (reference sequence). J lost 1 base, V lost 3 bases, and 3 bases had no gene match. CDR3 length equals 15 residues. The chain's CDR3 is CASSIGTGASYEQYF. CDR3 DNA sequence: TGTGCCAGTAGTATCGGGACAGGGGCTTCCTACGAGCAGTACTTC.

The V gene is TRBV7-3, the J gene TRBJ1-4; 10 nucleotides align to TRBD1. J gave up 3 bases and V 5 bases, and 6 bases lay outside the gene matches. The CDR3 has 16 amino acids. Germline loops: CDR1 SGHTA, CDR2 FQGTGA. The CDR3 is CASSLRQGAPNEKLFF. As DNA, the CDR3 is TGTGCCAGCAGCCTGCGACAGGGGGCCCCTAATGAAAAACTGTTTTTT.

This clone has only one observation. The V call is TRBV11-2, the J call TRBJ1-5; D is undetermined. The CDR3 loop spans 14 amino acids. The germline V gene has CDR1 SGHAT and CDR2 FQNNGV. V lost 1 base and J lost 5, with 9 bases in between. The CDR3 is CASSLGYRDQPQHF. The CDR3, as DNA: TGTGCCAGCAGCTTAGGTTACCGGGATCAGCCCCAGCATTTT.

The rearrangement joins TRBV5-6 to TRBJ2-3; D ambiguous. The CDR3 is 15 amino acids. Germline V CDR1 and CDR2: SGHDT, YYEEEE. V dropped 2 bases and J dropped 0 bases, with 10 bases sitting between them. DNA for the CDR3: TGTGCCAGCAGCTTTCTTGGCCCTAGCACAGATACGCAGTATTTT. Its translation: CASSFLGPSTDTQYF.

The V and J genes are TRBV12-5 and TRBJ2-5; 7 nucleotides match TRBD1. Unmatched junction bases numbered 6, after V lost 2 bases and J lost 3 bases. This CDR3 has 15 residues. Germline CDR1 LGHNT, CDR2 FRNRAP. CDR3 sequence: CASGLQQGYEETQYF. DNA of the CDR3: TGTGCTAGTGGTTTGCAACAGGGGTACGAAGAGACCCAGTACTTC.

The CDR3: CASSLGSYSDTQYF. Here the CDR3 DNA reads TGCGCCAGCAGCTTGGGTTCGTATTCAGATACGCAGTATTTT. V usage is TRBV5-1 and J usage is TRBJ2-3; D unresolved. The germline CDR1 and CDR2 sequences are SGHRS and YFSETQ. V lost 0 bases, J lost 4 bases, and 9 bases lay in between. The CDR3 extends over 14 amino acids.

This clone was seen at least ten times. V is TRBV27 and J is TRBJ2-5; D is ambiguous. The germline V and J ends were trimmed by 3 bases and 7 bases, with 9 bases remaining between them. From germline, CDR1 is MNHEY and CDR2 SMNVEV (reference sequence). The CDR3 contains 12 residues. CDR3 amino acids: CASSFRRGTQYF. CDR3 in DNA: TGTGCCAGCAGTTTCCGACGAGGGACCCAGTACTTC.

V is TRBV7-2 and J is TRBJ2-1, with 11 positions matching TRBD2. Germline V gene data show CDR1 as SGHTA and CDR2 as FQGNSA. With 5 bases clipped from V and 4 bases from J, the junction kept 10 bases outside the gene matches. This CDR3 is built from 17 residues. The DNA of the CDR3 is TGTGCCAGCAGCCCAGGGGTCCTAGCGGGGGGATACAATGAGCAGTTCTTC. Its protein product is CASSPGVLAGGYNEQFF.

The chain employs TRBV7-2 and TRBJ1-1; D not resolved. Trimming removed 6 bases from V and 6 bases from J, with 17 bases in between. The germline gives CDR1 SGHTA, CDR2 FQGNSA. This CDR3 has 14 amino acids. The CDR3 region is CASRKAPKGAEAFF. CDR3 DNA: TGTGCCAGCAGAAAAGCGCCCAAAGGAGCTGAAGCTTTCTTT.

This chain links TRBV19 with TRBJ2-3, with a weak D call TRBD2 (5 bases). The V and J ends lost 5 bases and 6 bases respectively, with 12 bases between them. The germline CDR1 and CDR2 sequences are LNHDA and SQIVND (reference sequence). CDR3 length equals 13 residues. The CDR3 DNA follows: TGTGCCAGTAGTGGACTCAACGTGGATACGCAGTATTTT. Its translation: CASSGLNVDTQYF.

The CDR3 spells CARQGARGNQPQHF. CDR3 DNA: TGTGCGCGACAGGGGGCAAGGGGCAATCAGCCCCAGCATTTT. The J gene is TRBJ1-5, the V gene TRBV9; 10 bases map to TRBD1. The CDR3 length is 14 residues. Germline values: CDR1 SGDLS, CDR2 YYNGEE.

The chain carries TRBV14 and TRBJ1-2; no clear D gene. The germline gives CDR1 SGHDN, CDR2 FVKESK. V was trimmed by 2 bases and J by 8 bases, leaving 24 bases between them. The CDR3 is 17 residues long. The CDR3, as DNA: TGTGCCAGCAGCCAACGGTCGGCGGATGGGTTAAGGAGGGGCTACACCTTC. Translation gives CASSQRSADGLRRGYTF. Together with reference TRBV14 and TRBJ1-2, the CDR3 gives the full variable domain: EAGVTQFPSHSVIEKGQTVTLRCDPISGHDNLYWYRRVMGKEIKFLLHFVKESKQDESGMPNNRFLAERTGGTYSTLKVQPAELEDSGVYFCASSQRSADGLRRGYTFGSGTRLTVV.

Remarks on this clone: Different DNA sequences within this sample yield the same CDR3. The chain has TRBV2 and TRBJ1-4; TRBD1 aligns across 10 bases. The CDR3 has 14 residues. Germline assignment: CDR1 SNHLY and CDR2 FYNNEI. The J segment lost 5 bases and the V segment lost 6 bases, leaving 3 bases of the junction unmatched. CDR3 protein: CASRGTGANEKLFF. The CDR3, as DNA: TGTGCCAGCAGGGGGACAGGGGCCAATGAAAAACTGTTTTTT.

This clone was detected only a few times. The CDR3 bases are TGCGCCAGCAGCCCTCGGTCCGGACTAGCAGTCGGGGAGCAGTTCTTC. Amino acid sequence: CASSPRSGLAVGEQFF. The chain employs TRBV4-1 and TRBJ2-1, with 8 bases that match TRBD2. Losses at the gene ends were 4 bases for V and 10 bases for J; bases not matched to a gene: 15. This CDR3 is built from 16 residues. Germline loops: CDR1 MGHRA, CDR2 YSYEKL.

The chain couples TRBV2 to TRBJ2-7; D is perhaps TRBD1 (5 bases). This CDR3 is built from 12 residues. The V end was cut by 7 bases, the J end by 0 bases, with 7 bases between. Germline lookup yields CDR1 SNHLY and CDR2 FYNNEI. This chain's CDR3 is CASKGDSYEQYF. The CDR3 nucleotides read TGTGCCAGCAAAGGGGACTCCTACGAGCAGTACTTC.

This chain links TRBV30 with TRBJ2-5, with TRBD1 identical over 8 bases. Trimming cost V 6 bases and J 2 bases; bases outside gene matches: 8. CDR1 is GTSNPN, CDR2 SVGIG, per germline (reference sequence). The CDR3 is made up of 14 amino acids. As DNA, the CDR3 is TGTGCCTGCGCGACAGGGGTCAAACAAGAGACCCAGTACTTC. As protein: CACATGVKQETQYF.

V is TRBV7-6 and J is TRBJ2-3; TRBD1 agrees at 8 bases. Germline CDR1 and CDR2: SGHVS and FNYEAQ. The CDR3 runs to 15 residues. The V and J ends lost 4 bases and 4 bases, in that order; junction bases with no gene match: 7. The CDR3 DNA reads as TGTGCCAGCAGCTCTCAGGACAGGGCCCCAGATACGCAGTATTTT. Its translation is CASSSQDRAPDTQYF.

This clone was counted a few times. The chain recombines TRBV3-1 (or the pseudogene TRBV3-2) with TRBJ2-6; D is ambiguous. V was clipped by 4 bases and J by 0 bases, with 13 bases between them. The germline V gene has CDR1 LGHDT and CDR2 YNNKEL (reference sequence). The CDR3 has 17 residues. DNA of the CDR3: TGTGCCAGCAGCCCCCCCCAGGAATACTCTGGGGCCAACGTCCTGACTTTC. This sequence encodes CASSPPQEYSGANVLTF.

The chain employs TRBV28 and TRBJ2-3; D might be TRBD2 (6 bases). Germline V gene sequence: CDR1 MDHEN, CDR2 SYDVKM. V lost 6 bases and J 0 bases, leaving 10 bases between the germline ends. The CDR3 runs to 14 residues. DNA of the CDR3: TGTGCCAGCAGCTTCGGGACTAGCACAGATACGCAGTATTTT. It yields the protein CASSFGTSTDTQYF.

The rearrangement joins TRBV28 to TRBJ1-2; perhaps TRBD1 as D (5 bases). Germline V gene lookup returns CDR1 MDHEN and CDR2 SYDVKM. Trimming left V 6 bases short and J 7 bases short, with 15 bases between. This CDR3 is 13 amino acids long. CDR3 DNA: TGTGCCAGCAGCCGACCGGTCCAGGGTGGCTACACCTTC. Protein: CASSRPVQGGYTF.

The chain carries TRBV5-1 and TRBJ1-1; no firm D call. This CDR3 comprises 15 residues. Trimming cost V 4 bases and J 1 base, with 14 bases left between them. Germline V gene sequence: CDR1 SGHRS, CDR2 YFSETQ. CDR3: CASSMGPIQNTEAFF. The CDR3 DNA reads as TGCGCCAGCAGCATGGGCCCTATCCAGAACACTGAAGCTTTCTTT.

CDR3 protein: CASSLAGGAYEQYF. CDR3 coding DNA: TGTGCCAGCAGTCTAGCGGGGGGCGCCTACGAGCAGTACTTC. The chain carries TRBV6-5 and TRBJ2-7, with 11 nucleotides matching TRBD2. The CDR3 loop spans 14 amino acids. V shed 5 bases and J 2 bases; nucleotides not matched to a gene: 2. The germline V gene has CDR1 MNHEY and CDR2 SVGAGI.

J is TRBJ2-1 and V is TRBV7-6, with 7 bases lining up with TRBD2. The CDR3 runs to 17 residues. V lost 5 bases, J lost 7 bases, and 17 bases stayed unmatched. Germline V gene data show CDR1 as SGHVS and CDR2 as FNYEAQ. The CDR3 DNA reads as TGTGCCAGCAGCCCCGACCCCGGTGGGAGGGCCGGGAATGAGCAGTTCTTC. Amino acids: CASSPDPGGRAGNEQFF.

This clone was seen only once. J is TRBJ2-7 and V is TRBV3-1 (or the pseudogene TRBV3-2); 8 bases are shared with TRBD2. Per germline, CDR1 LGHDT and CDR2 YNNKEL (reference sequence). Losses at the gene ends were 4 bases for V and 3 bases for J; bases not matched to a gene: 11. CDR3 length equals 16 residues. In DNA, the CDR3 is TGTGCCAGCAGCCTAGCGGGGCGGAGTGGAGTCTACGAGCAGTACTTC. Translation gives CASSLAGRSGVYEQYF.